These T cell receptor beta chains were read from a single sample in a study of T cells in Graves' hyperthyroidism and ophthalmopathy. TCRdb passed the multiplex PCR reads through MiXCR, listing each CDR3 protein once. This table holds about 610,000 distinct CDR3 sequences, 46% found once. Specimen: peripheral blood or thyroid tissue (not recorded which). These receptors all come from a woman between 18 and 29 years old with Graves' hyperthyroidism. CDR3s include the opening cysteine and the closing phenylalanine or tryptophan. The D gene is left open where the match is weak. Not every row has a clone size; where given, it reads once, few, many or a size class.

TRBJ2-3 | - | TRBV2 | - | TGTGCCAGCAGTAATAGCGGTTTTGTTGGTACGCAGTATTTT | CASSNSGFVGTQYF
TRBJ1-5 | TRBD1 | TRBV12-3/TRBV12-4 | many | TGTGCCAGCAGCTCGGACAGGCCACAGCCCCAGCATTTT | CASSSDRPQPQHF
TRBJ1-4 | - | TRBV20-1 | - | TGCAGTTCCGGCGATTTGCGTGAAAAACTGTTTTTT | CSSGDLREKLFF
TRBJ2-1 | TRBD1 | TRBV12-3/TRBV12-4 | once | TGTGCCAGCACCCTAACAGGGGAGACCTACAATGAGCAGTTCTTC | CASTLTGETYNEQFF
TRBJ1-6 | - | TRBV27 | many | TGTGCCAGCAGTTCCCCCCAGGGGTTGAATGGATCACCCCTCCACTTT | CASSSPQGLNGSPLHF
TRBJ1-2 | - | TRBV5-4 | - | TGTGCCAGCAGCGCGGAGAACTATGGCTACACCTTC | CASSAENYGYTF
TRBJ2-1 | - | TRBV6-1 | few | TGTGCCATCAGTGAATCCGGGAGAGTGTCCAATGAGCAGTTCTTC | CAISESGRVSNEQFF
TRBJ1-1 | - | TRBV9 | many | TGTGCCAGCAGCGCGGGAATCAAGGGACTGAACACTGAAGCTTTCTTT | CASSAGIKGLNTEAFF
TRBJ2-2 | - | TRBV4-1 | - | TGCGCCAGCAGCCCCACAGGAAAGCCCGGGGAGCTGTTTTTT | CASSPTGKPGELFF
TRBJ2-5 | TRBD1 | TRBV24-1 | many | TGTGCCACCAGTGGACAGGGGGGACAAGAGACCCAGTACTTC | CATSGQGGQETQYF
TRBJ1-2 | - | TRBV29-1 | many | TGCAGCGTCGTAGGGATCGATGGCTACACCTTC | CSVVGIDGYTF
TRBJ2-5 | - | TRBV19 | many | TGTGCCAGTAGTCGGGCCCGGAGGGAGACCCAGTACTTC | CASSRARRETQYF
TRBJ2-7 | TRBD1 | TRBV7-2 | - | TGTGCCAGCAGCTCAGGAGGGACAGGATACGAGCAGTACTTC | CASSSGGTGYEQYF
TRBJ2-5 | TRBD2 | TRBV7-8 | - | TGTGCCAGCAGCTTAGAAGGCGGGAGACGGGAGACCCAGTACTTC | CASSLEGGRRETQYF
TRBJ2-2 | - | TRBV24-1 | - | TGTGCCACCAGTGATTTGCCCAGCGTCGGGACCGGGGAGCTGTTTTTT | CATSDLPSVGTGELFF
TRBJ2-2 | TRBD2 | TRBV7-9 | many | TGTGCCAGCAGATTAGCGGGAGGAAACACCGGGGAGCTGTTTTTT | CASRLAGGNTGELFF
TRBJ2-1 | TRBD2 | TRBV7-7 | - | TGTGCTAGCAGCGCCGGCGGACTAGCGAGCTACAATGAGCAGTTCTTC | CASSAGGLASYNEQFF
TRBJ2-2 | - | TRBV19 | many | TGTGCCAGTAGTAGACAGGTCGTCGGGGAGCTGTTTTTT | CASSRQVVGELFF
TRBJ2-5 | - | TRBV9 | many | TGTGCCAGCAGCGCCGGGGCACTCGGGGAAGAGACCCAGTACTTC | CASSAGALGEETQYF
TRBJ2-5 | - | TRBV4-1 | many | TGCGCCAGCAGCCAAGTCGCGTCAGGCCCTCAAGAGACCCAGTACTTC | CASSQVASGPQETQYF
TRBJ2-7 | TRBD2 | TRBV24-1 | - | TGTGCCACCAGTGACTCGAGCGGGAGGGACGAGCAGTACTTC | CATSDSSGRDEQYF
TRBJ2-7 | TRBD2 | TRBV20-1 | many | TGCAGTGCCCCAGCGGGAAACCTGTACGAGCAGTACTTC | CSAPAGNLYEQYF
TRBJ1-3 | TRBD1 | TRBV15 | - | TGTGCCACCAGCATGGGACAGGGGGAGGGCTACACCATATATTTT | CATSMGQGEGYTIYF
TRBJ2-5 | - | TRBV4-3 | many | TGCGCCAGCAGCCAGTCGACAGCGAGCGGGGAGACCCAGTACTTC | CASSQSTASGETQYF
TRBJ2-7 | TRBD2 | TRBV29-1 | - | TGCAGCGTTCTCGGGGGACTAGCGGGAGGGCCAAACGAGCAGTACTTC | CSVLGGLAGGPNEQYF
TRBJ2-3 | TRBD2 | TRBV2 | - | TGTGCCAGCAGTGGTCCCTCGCGGGAGGGCCGCTGGGATACGCAGTATTTT | CASSGPSREGRWDTQYF
TRBJ2-2 | - | TRBV11-2 | - | TGTGCCAGCAGCTTAGAATTGTGGTCCGGGGAGCTGTTTTTT | CASSLELWSGELFF
TRBJ2-2 | - | TRBV19 | - | TGTGCCAGTACGGAAACAGGCTGCACCGGGGAGCTGTTTTTT | CASTETGCTGELFF
TRBJ1-1 | - | TRBV30 | many | TGTGCCTGGAGAAGGGCAGGGAACACTGAAGCTTTCTTT | CAWRRAGNTEAFF